This T cell receptor beta chain was sequenced in a study of regulatory T cells in long-lasting Graves disease. Overall study context: It was over 5 years of antithyroid drugs, with positive TSH receptor antibodies, that meant persistent Graves' disease.

Time point in this sample: persistent/refractory GD, antithyroid drugs over 5 years with positive TRAb. PBMC-derived RNA was used for the TCR library. EDTA tubes received around 9 milliliters of collected peripheral blood. Investigators prepared the TCR beta libraries by applying iRepertoire HTBI primers and Arm-PCR of CDR3 regions. TCRdb independently ran MiXCR on the multiplex PCR reads; one entry per CDR3 protein. The table has about 420,000 distinct CDR3 sequences, around 24% seen once. General study findings and limits: In persistent patients, shared public clonotypes (around 2,500) outnumbered those in new patients (around 1,000).

The sample holds many counts of this clonotype. Its matching antigen is unknown. V trimming: 5 bases; J trimming: 9 bases; junction bases outside the gene matches: 16. This CDR3 has 17 residues. CDR1 and CDR2 from the germline V gene are MDHEN and SYDVKM. The starting material was peripheral blood mononuclear cells (PBMCs), obtained when the disease was refractory, from a patient treated with antithyroid drugs. The chain employs TRBV28 and TRBJ1-5, with 10 nucleotides matching TRBD1. The receptor's source is a female donor with Graves disease. For the CDR3, the DNA is TGTGCCAGCAGTCCAACCCGGACAGGGGGGAAGGAACGGCCCCAGCATTTT. It translates to CASSPTRTGGKERPQHF.